This T cell receptor (beta chain) was sequenced in a study of CD8 T cells in Susac syndrome. After extraction with the RNeasy kit, roughly 0.45 to 1 ug of the RNA was reverse transcribed using random hexamers. From the immunoSEQ multiplex PCR reads, TCRdb called clonotypes with MiXCR, one entry per CDR3 protein. This sample has some 220,000 distinct CDR3 sequences, with 95% found just once. Control patients had untreated stable or active relapsing-remitting multiple sclerosis by revised McDonald criteria. This CDR3 comprises 15 residues. J was trimmed by 4 bases and V by 4 bases; bases with no gene match: 4. The germline gives CDR1 SGHRS, CDR2 YFSETQ.

The chain has TRBV5-1 and TRBJ2-1, with 11 bases identical to TRBD2. This clonotype originated in a human donor with multiple sclerosis. The source material was CD4+ T cells from PBMCs. DNA of the CDR3: TGCGCCAGCAGCGCCGGGACTAGCGGATACAATGAGCAGTTCTTC. Translation gives CASSAGTSGYNEQFF. Complete variable domain (other parts from reference TRBV5-1 and TRBJ2-1): KAGVTQTPRYLIKTRGQQVTLSCSPISGHRSVSWYQQTPGQGLQFLFEYFSETQRNKGNFPGRFSGRQFSNSRSEMNVSTLELGDSALYLCASSAGTSGYNEQFFGPGTRLTVL.